This T cell receptor (beta chain) was captured in a study of cytomegalovirus exposure and HLA in healthy donors. PCR involved 60 Vbeta and 13 Jbeta primers. Sequencing used immunoSEQ multiplex PCR; TCRdb keeps in-frame clones, though not all of them. Among about 140,000 clones, almost 80% were seen once, and the ten largest hold around 1%. The sequencing sample was made of PBMCs. The sequence was collected from a man between 18 and 29 years old in good health and CMV-seronegative.

The CDR3 loop reads CASKRDPSYGYTF. The CDR3 region has the DNA TGTGCCAGCAAGCGGGACCCTTCCTATGGCTACACCTTC. The gene calls are TRBV27 and TRBJ1-2; possibly TRBD1 for D (5 bases). This CDR3 region has 13 residues. Trimming shortened V by 7 bases and J by 4 bases, and 13 bases separated the two germline ends. The germline CDR1 and CDR2 sequences are MNHEY and SMNVEV (reference sequence).